This TCR beta chain was profiled in a study of T cell changes during pregnancy in multiple sclerosis (dated by TCRdb to between 2018 and 2021). Notes on the research overall: Changes in the T cell repertoire over the course of pregnancy were examined in this study in women with multiple sclerosis.

Trimmed from V: 5 bases; trimmed from J: 8 bases; junction bases lacking a gene match: 13. From cysteine to phenylalanine, the CDR3 is 17 amino acids long. The retained sequence is limited to the CDR3, 51 bases, with the frame set at the first base. From the germline V gene (reference sequence), CDR1 is LNHNV and CDR2 is YYDKDF. Libraries were made using the immunoSEQ multiplex PCR assay. Here the immuneACCESS table is served through TCRdb, limited to in-frame sequences with V and J called. Missing clones are a known gap in these copies; in checked studies unresolved V genes cover under half, and the rest lacks a known reason. In all, the sample holds roughly 48,000 clones, and 85% to 95% of those were seen once. Clones ranked in the top ten supply more than 0.7% of the sample. Only one count was recorded for this clone. No cognate antigen has been identified for it. The input lacks base qualities; no much larger clone sits a single base away.

Sample: CD4+ T cells from peripheral blood mononuclear cells, taken in the second trimester of pregnancy. The chain joins TRBV15 to TRBJ2-1; TRBD1 fits 12 bases in the junction. The clonotype was recovered from a female donor in good health, enrolled as a control in a pregnancy study. This receptor has the CDR3 CATSAVRDRGHVYEQFF. The DNA sequence is given as TGTGCCACCAGCGCAGTCCGGGACAGGGGGCATGTGTATGAGCAGTTCTTC.